This TCR beta chain was profiled in a study of vaccination and CD4 T cells after COVID-19. This clonotype was seen a few times. Its cognate antigen is unknown. The treatment denotes: roughly nine-day PBMC culture with coronavirus spike peptide pools or control peptides (ViraFEST assay). Gathered ahead of the COVID-19 pandemic (2011-2018) were the CD4+ T cells of the unexposed donor. Cell supply allowing, SARS-CoV-2 S/N and four cold-coronavirus spikes probed unexposed-donor CD4+ T cells. Sequenced with the Oncomine TCR Beta short-read assay was DNA taken from cultured CD4+ T cells. Extraction of genomic DNA was performed on cultured CD4+ T cells. A single record per CDR3 protein comes from TCRdb applying MiXCR to the PCR reads. The profile shows more than 6,500 distinct CDR3 sequences, approximately 37% of them singletons. This CDR3 region has 14 residues. Germline trimming cut 10 bases from V and 8 bases from J; bases unmatched to any gene: 11. Germline V gene lookup returns CDR1 ENHRY and CDR2 SYGVKD.

The TCR comes from a human donor in good health. The sequenced sample consisted of CD4+ T cells from blood, cultured in vitro. The chain recombines TRBV10-3 with TRBJ1-6; 7 nucleotides line up with TRBD1. CDR3 in amino acids: CASTQGVGDSPLHF. The CDR3, as DNA: TGTGCCAGCACCCAGGGGGTGGGGGATTCACCCCTCCACTTT.